The clone carrying this T cell receptor (beta chain) was counted a few times. What it binds is not known. CDR1 and CDR2 from the germline V gene are SGHRS and YFSETQ. The V gene end was trimmed by 0 bases and the J gene end by 1 base; junction bases not matched to a gene: 7. There are 18 residues in the CDR3. The investigators amplified TCR beta CDR3 regions from RNA transcripts. The primer set for the first-round RT-PCR of the TCR CDR3 was HTBI. TCRdb re-derived calls from the multiplex PCR reads in MiXCR, one entry per CDR3 protein. Of more than 300,000 distinct CDR3 sequences listed, approximately 15% are singletons. The source of the sample is a study of T cells in Graves' hyperthyroidism and ophthalmopathy. Study summary: Peripheral blood was acquired at first diagnosis, ahead of any therapy whatsoever.

Findings and limits, study-wide: Most thyroid clonotypes that were expanded above 0.001 also turned up in blood.

The authors obtained PBMCs from more than 8 ml of fresh peripheral blood. Sequenced input: blood. The chain joins TRBV5-1 to TRBJ2-6; 7 bases are a match to TRBD2. The sequence was obtained from a woman aged 30 to 39 with Graves' hyperthyroidism. CDR3 loop: CASSLASQRGSGANVLTF. The CDR3 DNA sequence: TGCGCCAGCAGCTTGGCCTCTCAGCGGGGATCTGGGGCCAACGTCCTGACTTTC.